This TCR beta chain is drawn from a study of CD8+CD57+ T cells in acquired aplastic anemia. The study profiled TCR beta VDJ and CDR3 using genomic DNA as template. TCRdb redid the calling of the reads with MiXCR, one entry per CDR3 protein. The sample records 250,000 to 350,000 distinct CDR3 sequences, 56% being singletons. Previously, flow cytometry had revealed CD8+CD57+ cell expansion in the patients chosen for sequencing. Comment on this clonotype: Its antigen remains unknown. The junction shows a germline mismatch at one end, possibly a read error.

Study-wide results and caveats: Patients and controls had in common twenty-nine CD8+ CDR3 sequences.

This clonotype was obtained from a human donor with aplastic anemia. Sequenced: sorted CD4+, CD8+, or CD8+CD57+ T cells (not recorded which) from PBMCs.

CDR3 DNA sequence: TGCGCCAGCAGCCAAGATCGGGGGGTGTCGGAAAAACTGTTTTTT. Translated: CASSQDRGVSEKLFF. The rearrangement links TRBV7-2 to TRBJ1-4; D may be TRBD1 (5 bases). CDR1 and CDR2 from the germline V gene are SGHTA and FQGNSA. The CDR3 is made up of 15 amino acids.